This TCR beta chain was recovered during a study of blood T cells in healthy people across ages. In the case of this clonotype: Antigen specificity is unknown.

Study-wide results and limits: Any conclusive comparison of naive versus antigen-experienced cells was prevented by using unsorted PBMCs.

A second about 6 to 11 cycle PCR used barcoded and J-beta primers. Using its own MiXCR run on the 5' RACE reads, TCRdb lists one record per CDR3 protein. The data hold about 1.1 million distinct CDR3 sequences, with 35% to 40% observed a single time. V was pared by 4 bases and J by 2 bases, with 14 bases between. Germline V lookup: CDR1 SGDLS, CDR2 YYNGEE. The CDR3 covers 15 residues. The sequenced material came from blood. The clonotype originates from a man aged 18 to 30 in good health. The chain links TRBV9 to TRBJ2-3; the D gene is possibly TRBD1 (5 bases). The CDR3 DNA reads TGTGCCAGCAGCCCCAGGGTAGGGGCCACAGATACGCAGTATTTT. Translation: CASSPRVGATDTQYF.